This is a list of T cell receptor beta chains from one sample in a study of cytomegalovirus exposure and HLA in healthy donors. Sequenced by immunoSEQ multiplex PCR; TCRdb stores in-frame clones only, minus some. The repertoire holds 190,000 or so clones, with around 84% as singletons. Sample: PBMCs. The receptors were sampled from a woman in her 30s in good health and CMV-seropositive. CDR3s include the opening cysteine and the closing phenylalanine or tryptophan. A D gene is named only where the DNA matches it firmly. Only some rows state a clone size, as once, few, many or a class for expanded clones.

TRBJ2-2 | once | TRBV27 | . | TGTGCCAGCAGTCGACAGGAAAACACCGGGGAGCTGTTTTTT | CASSRQENTGELFF
TRBJ1-2 | once | TRBV28 | . | TGTGCCAGCGGCGGGCCCTTCAACTATGGCTACACCTTC | CASGGPFNYGYTF
TRBJ1-5 | . | TRBV4-1 | . | TGCGCCAGCAGCCAACTTCGGGGGGTAGGGCCCCAGCATTTT | CASSQLRGVGPQHF
TRBJ2-7 | . | TRBV28 | . | TGTGCCAGCAGTTTGACCGGGGGTTACGAGCAGTACTTC | CASSLTGGYEQYF
TRBJ1-1 | . | TRBV7-9 | . | TGTGCCAGCAGCGCAAACAGGGAGAACACTGAAGCTTTCTTT | CASSANRENTEAFF
TRBJ1-2 | once | TRBV5-1 | . | TGCGCCAGCAGCTTGGACGCCAGCTATGGCTACACCTTC | CASSLDASYGYTF
TRBJ1-1 | . | TRBV11-2 | TRBD1 | TGTGCCAGCAGCATAGGACAGGCGAACACTGAAGCTTTCTTT | CASSIGQANTEAFF
TRBJ2-1 | . | TRBV5-1 | TRBD1 | TGCGCCAGCAGCTTGTACGGACAGGGGGCAAATGAGCAGTTCTTC | CASSLYGQGANEQFF
TRBJ1-2 | few | TRBV5-6 | . | TGTGCCAGCAGCCAACGGGTCCTCGACTACACCTTC | CASSQRVLDYTF
TRBJ2-1 | . | TRBV5-1 | . | TGCGCCAGCACCTTAGCGGGCTCCCGACAGGGTGAGCAGTTCTTC | CASTLAGSRQGEQFF
TRBJ1-2 | few | TRBV19 | . | TGTGCCAGTAGTACCAAATCCCTCGACAGCTTCTACTATGGCTACACCTTC | CASSTKSLDSFYYGYTF
TRBJ2-2 | . | TRBV6-1 | TRBD1 | TGTGCCAGCAGTGAAACAGGACAGGGAGGTACTGGGGAGCTGTTTTTT | CASSETGQGGTGELFF
TRBJ2-3 | . | TRBV2 | . | TGTGCCAGTCGGGACTCCAGCACAGATACGCAGTATTTT | CASRDSSTDTQYF
TRBJ2-7 | . | TRBV27 | TRBD1 | TGTGCCAGCAGTCCCCTAGGACAGGGGAGCGAGCAGTACTTC | CASSPLGQGSEQYF
TRBJ2-3 | . | TRBV6-1 | . | TGTGCCAGCAGTGATTTAGTCTCCGGAGATACGCAGTATTTT | CASSDLVSGDTQYF
TRBJ1-2 | once | TRBV19 | . | TGTGCCAGTAGTAATAGGGGCTCGGATGGCTACACCTTC | CASSNRGSDGYTF
TRBJ1-1 | . | TRBV13 | . | TGTGCCAGCAGCTTAGGACAGGGTGGTGAAGCTTTCTTT | CASSLGQGGEAFF
TRBJ2-7 | . | TRBV7-8 | TRBD2 | TGTGCCAGCAGGAGATTGGCGGGAGGGATGGACTACGAGCAGTACTTC | CASRRLAGGMDYEQYF
TRBJ1-2 | . | TRBV10-3 | TRBD1 | TGTGCCATCAGTAGGGACAGCCTATATGGCTACACCTTC | CAISRDSLYGYTF
TRBJ1-2 | . | TRBV6-5 | TRBD1 | TGTGCCAGCAGTCCGGGGACAGGGGGCTATGGCTACACCTTC | CASSPGTGGYGYTF
TRBJ2-5 | . | TRBV30 | TRBD2 | TGTGCCTGGAGGCCCGGACTAGCGGAAGAGACCCAGTACTTC | CAWRPGLAEETQYF
TRBJ1-2 | many | TRBV27 | TRBD1 | TGTGCCAGCAGTTTTGTGGGACAGGGTAGGGATGGCTACACCTTC | CASSFVGQGRDGYTF
TRBJ2-1 | . | TRBV27 | TRBD2 | TGTGCCAGCAGTTTAATTAATCTAGGACTAGCGGGAGAAGGGTCCTACAATGAGCAGTTCTTC | CASSLINLGLAGEGSYNEQFF
TRBJ1-4 | . | TRBV28 | . | TGTGCCAGCACACGACCCTCGGGGGGTGGTGAAAAACTGTTTTTT | CASTRPSGGGEKLFF
TRBJ1-5 | . | TRBV11-2 | . | TGTGCCAGCAGCTTAGATGGCACGGGGATTCAGCCCCAGCATTTT | CASSLDGTGIQPQHF
TRBJ2-2 | . | TRBV9 | . | TGTGCCAGCAGCGTAGTGTCCGGAGGGAACACCGGGGAGCTGTTTTTT | CASSVVSGGNTGELFF
TRBJ1-1 | . | TRBV5-1 | TRBD1 | TGCGCCAGCAGCTTAGGGGTCAGGGGGACTGAAGCTTTCTTT | CASSLGVRGTEAFF
TRBJ1-1 | . | TRBV18 | . | TGTGCCAGCTCCCTGACTAACACTGAAGCTTTCTTT | CASSLTNTEAFF
TRBJ1-1 | . | TRBV2 | TRBD1 | TGTGCCAGCTCCGGGACAGGCTATAGTTATACTGAAGCTTTCTTT | CASSGTGYSYTEAFF
TRBJ2-2 | . | TRBV5-1 | . | TGCGCCAGCAGCTTGATTATATCGGGGGAGCTGTTTTTT | CASSLIISGELFF
TRBJ2-7 | . | TRBV27 | . | TGTGCCAGCAGTTGGAAAGGTCCCGGGACAACTTCCTACGAGCAGTACTTC | CASSWKGPGTTSYEQYF
TRBJ2-7 | . | TRBV28 | . | TGTGCCAGCAAAACAGGGAGCGAGGAGCAGTACTTC | CASKTGSEEQYF
TRBJ2-3 | . | TRBV2 | TRBD2 | TGTGCCAGCAGAGGGACTAGCGGGGCAGGGGATACGCAGTATTTT | CASRGTSGAGDTQYF
TRBJ1-2 | . | TRBV19 | . | TGTGCCAGTAGTATTCAACCGCAGGGTGGCTATGGCTACACCTTC | CASSIQPQGGYGYTF
TRBJ2-3 | few | TRBV6-1 | TRBD1 | TGTGCCAGCAGTCTGGCCCTCTCACAGGGGGATACGCAGTATTTT | CASSLALSQGDTQYF
TRBJ1-5 | . | TRBV2 | TRBD1 | TGTGCCAGCAGTGAGGACAGGTTCAATCAGCCCCAGCATTTT | CASSEDRFNQPQHF
TRBJ1-2 | . | TRBV2 | . | TGTGCCAGCAGTGAGAGGGGGACGGGCGGCTACACCTTC | CASSERGTGGYTF
TRBJ2-3 | . | TRBV6-1 | . | TGTGCCAGCAGTGACCTCAGGGGAGATACGCAGTATTTT | CASSDLRGDTQYF
TRBJ1-2 | . | TRBV19 | TRBD1 | TGTGCCAGTAGTGGACAGGGGTTGAGTGGCTACACCTTC | CASSGQGLSGYTF
TRBJ2-1 | . | TRBV7-9 | TRBD2 | TGTGCCAGCAGCTTAACGGGAGGGCCGTTTGAGCAGTTCTTC | CASSLTGGPFEQFF
TRBJ2-1 | . | TRBV11-2 | TRBD2 | TGTGCCAGCAGTCCGACTAGCGGGAGTTACAATGAGCAGTTCTTC | CASSPTSGSYNEQFF
TRBJ1-3 | . | TRBV2 | . | TGTGCCAGCAGCAGACAGGCCTCTGGAAACACCATATATTTT | CASSRQASGNTIYF
TRBJ1-4 | . | TRBV28 | . | TGTGCCAGCAGTAGACCCACAGGAGCAACTAATGAAAAACTGTTTTTT | CASSRPTGATNEKLFF
TRBJ1-2 | . | TRBV15 | . | TGTGCCACCAGCAGAGATATACACAGTTACTATGGCTACACCTTC | CATSRDIHSYYGYTF
TRBJ1-1 | . | TRBV5-4 | TRBD1 | TGTGCCAGCAGCCGGAGACAGGGGCTTGATGAAGCTTTCTTT | CASSRRQGLDEAFF
TRBJ1-2 | . | TRBV27 | . | TGTGCCAGCAGTCCGGACAGCCTCTATGGCTACACCTTC | CASSPDSLYGYTF
TRBJ1-1 | . | TRBV6-6 | . | TGTGCCAGCAGTTACCCCGACTTGAACACTGAAGCTTTCTTT | CASSYPDLNTEAFF
TRBJ2-1 | . | TRBV6-5 | . | TGTGCCAGCACGGGACTGTACAATGAGCAGTTCTTC | CASTGLYNEQFF
TRBJ1-3 | few | TRBV18 | . | TGTGCCAGCTCACCTACTCAGCAGGGGACTGGAAACACCATATATTTT | CASSPTQQGTGNTIYF
TRBJ2-2 | . | TRBV7-2 | TRBD2 | TGTGCCAGCAGATATACTAGCGAAAGCGGGGAGCTGTTTTTT | CASRYTSESGELFF
TRBJ2-2 | . | TRBV2 | . | TGTGCCAGCAGTGAAGTCAGGGGTTCCGGGGAGCTGTTTTTT | CASSEVRGSGELFF